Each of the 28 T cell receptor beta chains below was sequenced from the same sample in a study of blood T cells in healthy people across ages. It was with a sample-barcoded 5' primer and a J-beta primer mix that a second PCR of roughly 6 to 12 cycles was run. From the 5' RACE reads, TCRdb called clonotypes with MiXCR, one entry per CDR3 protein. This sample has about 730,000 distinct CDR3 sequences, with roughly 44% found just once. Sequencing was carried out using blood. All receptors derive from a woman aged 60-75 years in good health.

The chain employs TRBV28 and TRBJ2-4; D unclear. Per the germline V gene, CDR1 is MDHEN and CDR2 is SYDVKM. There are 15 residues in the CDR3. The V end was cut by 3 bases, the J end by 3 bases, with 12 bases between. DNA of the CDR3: TGTGCCAGCAGTTTCCTTAGTGGGGACAAAAACATTCAGTACTTC. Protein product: CASSFLSGDKNIQYF.

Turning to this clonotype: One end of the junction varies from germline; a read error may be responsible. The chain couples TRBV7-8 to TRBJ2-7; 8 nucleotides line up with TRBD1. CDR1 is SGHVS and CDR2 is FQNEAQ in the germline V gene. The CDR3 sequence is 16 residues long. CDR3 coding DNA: TGTGCCGGCAGCTTATCCGCCAGGGGGCATTCCTACGAGCAGTACTTC. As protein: CAGSLSARGHSYEQYF.

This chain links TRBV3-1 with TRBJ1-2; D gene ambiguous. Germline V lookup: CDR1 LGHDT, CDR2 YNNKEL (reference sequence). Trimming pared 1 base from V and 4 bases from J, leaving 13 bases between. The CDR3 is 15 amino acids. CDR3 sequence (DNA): TGTGCCAGCAGCCAAGCCCAGACCCGGAGCTATGGCTACACCTTC. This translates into CASSQAQTRSYGYTF.

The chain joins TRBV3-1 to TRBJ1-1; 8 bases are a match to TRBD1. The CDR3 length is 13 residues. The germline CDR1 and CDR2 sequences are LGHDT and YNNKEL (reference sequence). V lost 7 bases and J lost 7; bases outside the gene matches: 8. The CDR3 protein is CASIPGGGDEAFF. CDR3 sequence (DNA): TGTGCCAGCATCCCAGGGGGCGGGGATGAAGCTTTCTTT. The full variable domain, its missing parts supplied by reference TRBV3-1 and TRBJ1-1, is DTAVSQTPKYLVTQMGNDKSIKCEQNLGHDTMYWYKQDSKKFLKIMFSYNNKELIINETVPNRFSPKSPDKAHLNLHINSLELGDSAVYFCASIPGGGDEAFFGQGTRLTVV.

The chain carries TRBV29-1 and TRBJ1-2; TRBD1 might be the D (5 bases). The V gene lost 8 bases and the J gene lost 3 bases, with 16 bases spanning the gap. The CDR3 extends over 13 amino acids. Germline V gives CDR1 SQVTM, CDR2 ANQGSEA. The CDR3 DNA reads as TGCAGCTCCACCCGGGGGGAAGACTATGGCTACACCTTC. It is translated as CSSTRGEDYGYTF. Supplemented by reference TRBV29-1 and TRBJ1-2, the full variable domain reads SAVISQKPSRDICQRGTSLTIQCQVDSQVTMMFWYRQQPGQSLTLIATANQGSEATYESGFVIDKFPISRPNLTFSTLTVSNMSPEDSSIYLCSSTRGEDYGYTFGSGTRLTVV.

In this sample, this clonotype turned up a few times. The CDR3 reads CASSLRGIDRGGRDEQYF. The CDR3 nucleotides read TGTGCCAGCAGCTTAAGGGGAATCGACAGGGGAGGGAGAGACGAGCAGTACTTC. The chain uses TRBV7-3 and TRBJ2-5; TRBD1 is a possible D gene (8 bases). The J call is uncertain, as TRBJ2-7 better fits the DNA end. The CDR3 loop spans 18 amino acids. In germline, CDR1 is SGHTA, CDR2 FQGTGA.

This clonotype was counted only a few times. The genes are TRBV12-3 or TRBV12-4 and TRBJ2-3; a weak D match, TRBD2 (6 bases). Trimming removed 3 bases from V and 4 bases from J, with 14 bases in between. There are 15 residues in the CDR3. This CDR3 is CASSLRGSTSDTQYF. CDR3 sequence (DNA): TGTGCCAGCAGTTTGCGGGGATCAACATCAGATACGCAGTATTTT.

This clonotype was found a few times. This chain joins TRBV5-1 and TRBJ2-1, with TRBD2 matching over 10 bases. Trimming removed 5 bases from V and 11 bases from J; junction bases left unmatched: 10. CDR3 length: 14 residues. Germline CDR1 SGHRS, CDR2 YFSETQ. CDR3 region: CASSLGLAVPQQFF. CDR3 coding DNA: TGCGCCAGCAGTCTCGGACTAGCGGTGCCGCAGCAGTTCTTC.

The CDR3, as DNA: TGTGCCATCAGTGAGTCTGGGGTTGGGGGTGAAGCTTTCTTT. The encoded protein is CAISESGVGGEAFF. This rearrangement joins TRBV10-3 to TRBJ1-1; a weak D match, TRBD1 (5 bases). In germline, CDR1 is ENHRY, CDR2 SYGVKD. The germline V and J ends were trimmed by 0 bases and 7 bases, with 12 bases remaining between them. The CDR3 is made up of 14 amino acids.

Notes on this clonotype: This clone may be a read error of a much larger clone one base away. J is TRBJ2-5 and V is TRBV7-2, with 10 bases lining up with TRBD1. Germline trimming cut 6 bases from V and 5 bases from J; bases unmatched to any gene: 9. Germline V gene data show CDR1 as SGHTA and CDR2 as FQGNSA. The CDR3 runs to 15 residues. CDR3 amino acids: CASRLGQGTGETQYF. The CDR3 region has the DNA TGTGCCAGCAGACTGGGACAGGGGACGGGGGAGACCCAGTACTTC.

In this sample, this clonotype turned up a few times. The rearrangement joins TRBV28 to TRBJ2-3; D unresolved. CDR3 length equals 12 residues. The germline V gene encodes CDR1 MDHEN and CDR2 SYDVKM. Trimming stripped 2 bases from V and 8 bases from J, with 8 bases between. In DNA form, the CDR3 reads TGTGCCAGCAGTTTAAGGGCTGGTACGCAGTATTTT. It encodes CASSLRAGTQYF. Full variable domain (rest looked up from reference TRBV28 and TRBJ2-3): DVKVTQSSRYLVKRTGEKVFLECVQDMDHENMFWYRQDPGLGLRLIYFSYDVKMKEKGDIPEGYSVSREKKERFSLILESASTNQTSMYLCASSLRAGTQYFGPGTRLTVL.

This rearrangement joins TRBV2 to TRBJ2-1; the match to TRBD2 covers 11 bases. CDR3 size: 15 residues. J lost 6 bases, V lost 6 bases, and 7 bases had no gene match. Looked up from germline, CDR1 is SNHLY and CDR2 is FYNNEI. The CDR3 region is CASSKLAGEPNEQFF. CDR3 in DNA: TGTGCCAGCAGCAAACTAGCGGGAGAGCCCAATGAGCAGTTCTTC.

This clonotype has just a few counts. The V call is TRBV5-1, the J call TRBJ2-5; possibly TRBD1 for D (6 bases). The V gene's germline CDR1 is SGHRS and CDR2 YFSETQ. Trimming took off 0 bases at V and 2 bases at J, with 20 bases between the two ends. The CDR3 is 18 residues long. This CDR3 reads CASSLEALGASSQETQYF. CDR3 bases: TGCGCCAGCAGCTTGGAGGCGTTGGGGGCTAGCTCGCAAGAGACCCAGTACTTC.

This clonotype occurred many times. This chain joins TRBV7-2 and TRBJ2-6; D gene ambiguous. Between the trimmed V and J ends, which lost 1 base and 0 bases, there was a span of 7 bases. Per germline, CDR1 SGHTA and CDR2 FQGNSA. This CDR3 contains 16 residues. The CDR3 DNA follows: TGTGCCAGCAGCTTAGTTAGGGCCTCTGGGGCCAACGTCCTGACTTTC. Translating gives CASSLVRASGANVLTF.

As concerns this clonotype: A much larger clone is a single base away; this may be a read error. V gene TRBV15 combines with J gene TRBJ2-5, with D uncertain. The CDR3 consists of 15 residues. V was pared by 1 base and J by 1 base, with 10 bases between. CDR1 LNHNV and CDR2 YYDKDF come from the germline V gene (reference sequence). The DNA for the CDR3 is TGTGCCACCAGCAGAGGTATGGCAGTCCAAGAGACCCAGTACTTC. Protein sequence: CATSRGMAVQETQYF. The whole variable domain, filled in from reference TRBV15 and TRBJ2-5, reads DAMVIQNPRYQVTQFGKPVTLSCSQTLNHNVMYWYQQKSSQAPKLLFHYYDKDFNNEADTPDNFQSRRPNTSFCFLDIRSPGLGDTAMYLCATSRGMAVQETQYFGPGTRLLVL.

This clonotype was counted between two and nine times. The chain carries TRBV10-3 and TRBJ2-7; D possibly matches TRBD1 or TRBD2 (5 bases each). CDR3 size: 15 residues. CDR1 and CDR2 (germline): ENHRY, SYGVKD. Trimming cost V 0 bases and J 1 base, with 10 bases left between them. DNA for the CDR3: TGTGCCATCAGTGAGTCCGGGGCTAGGTCCTACGAGCAGTACTTC. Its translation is CAISESGARSYEQYF.

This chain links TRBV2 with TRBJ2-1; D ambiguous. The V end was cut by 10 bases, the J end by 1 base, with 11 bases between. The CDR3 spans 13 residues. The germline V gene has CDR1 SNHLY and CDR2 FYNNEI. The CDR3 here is CAITPQSYNEQFF. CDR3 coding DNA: TGTGCCATAACCCCGCAATCCTACAATGAGCAGTTCTTC.

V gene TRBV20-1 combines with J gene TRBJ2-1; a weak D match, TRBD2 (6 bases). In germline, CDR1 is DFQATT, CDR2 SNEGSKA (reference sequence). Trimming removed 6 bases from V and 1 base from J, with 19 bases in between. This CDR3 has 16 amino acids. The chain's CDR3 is CSAAVGEVKSYNEQFF. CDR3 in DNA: TGCAGTGCCGCGGTAGGGGAGGTAAAATCCTACAATGAGCAGTTCTTC.

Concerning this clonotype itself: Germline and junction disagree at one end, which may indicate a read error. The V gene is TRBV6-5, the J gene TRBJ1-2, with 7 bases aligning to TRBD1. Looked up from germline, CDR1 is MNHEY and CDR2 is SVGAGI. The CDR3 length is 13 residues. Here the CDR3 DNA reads TGTGTCAGCAGGAAGACAGGGTTCTATGGCTACACCTTC. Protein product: CVSRKTGFYGYTF.

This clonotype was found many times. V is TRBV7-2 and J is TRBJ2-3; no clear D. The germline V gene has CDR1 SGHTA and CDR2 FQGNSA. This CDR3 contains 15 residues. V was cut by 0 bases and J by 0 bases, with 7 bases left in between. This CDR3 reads CASSLADYSTDTQYF. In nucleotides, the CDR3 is TGTGCCAGCAGCTTAGCCGATTACAGCACAGATACGCAGTATTTT. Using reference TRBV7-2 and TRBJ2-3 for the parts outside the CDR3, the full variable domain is GAGVSQSPSNKVTEKGKDVELRCDPISGHTALYWYRQSLGQGLEFLIYFQGNSAPDKSGLPSDRFSAERTGGSVSTLTIQRTQQEDSAVYLCASSLADYSTDTQYFGPGTRLTVL.

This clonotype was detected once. Written as DNA, the CDR3 is TGCAGTGCTGAAGGTGCATCCCTAAGTCTCACTGAGCAGTTCTTC. Residues: CSAEGASLSLTEQFF. The gene calls are TRBV20-1 and TRBJ2-1; D gene uncertain. CDR1 DFQATT and CDR2 SNEGSKA come from the germline V gene (reference sequence). The V end lost 5 bases, the J end lost 9 bases, and 23 bases lay between the germline ends. CDR3 size: 15 residues.

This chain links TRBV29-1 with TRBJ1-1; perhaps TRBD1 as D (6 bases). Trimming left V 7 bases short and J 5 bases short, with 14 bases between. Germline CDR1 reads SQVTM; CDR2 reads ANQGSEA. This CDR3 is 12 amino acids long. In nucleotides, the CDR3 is TGCAGCGCCCAACAGGGAAGTACTGAAGCTTTCTTT. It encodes CSAQQGSTEAFF.

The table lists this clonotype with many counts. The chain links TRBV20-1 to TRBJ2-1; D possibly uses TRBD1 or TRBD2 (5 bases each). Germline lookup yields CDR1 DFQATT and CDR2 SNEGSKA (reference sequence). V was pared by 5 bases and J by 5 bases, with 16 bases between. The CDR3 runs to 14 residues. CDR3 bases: TGCAGTGCTTGGGGGTATGAGGGGCACAATGAGCAGTTCTTC. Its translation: CSAWGYEGHNEQFF.

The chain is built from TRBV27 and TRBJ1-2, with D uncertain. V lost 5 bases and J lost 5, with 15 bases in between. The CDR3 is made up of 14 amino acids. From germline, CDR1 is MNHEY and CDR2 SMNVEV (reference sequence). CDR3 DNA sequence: TGTGCCAGCAGTCCGGGGAGTCCCCGGTATGGCTACACCTTC. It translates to CASSPGSPRYGYTF.

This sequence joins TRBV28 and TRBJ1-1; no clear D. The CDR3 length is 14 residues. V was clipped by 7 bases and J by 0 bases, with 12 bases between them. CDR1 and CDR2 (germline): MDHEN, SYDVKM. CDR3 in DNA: TGTGCCAGCACCCCGGGATTTATGAACACTGAAGCTTTCTTT. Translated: CASTPGFMNTEAFF. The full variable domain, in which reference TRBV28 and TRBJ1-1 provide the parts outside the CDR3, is DVKVTQSSRYLVKRTGEKVFLECVQDMDHENMFWYRQDPGLGLRLIYFSYDVKMKEKGDIPEGYSVSREKKERFSLILESASTNQTSMYLCASTPGFMNTEAFFGQGTRLTVV.

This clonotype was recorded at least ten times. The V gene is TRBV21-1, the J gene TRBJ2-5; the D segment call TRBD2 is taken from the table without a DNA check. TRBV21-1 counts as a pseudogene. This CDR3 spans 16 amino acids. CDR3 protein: CASSREVEKSEETQYF. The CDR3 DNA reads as TGTGCCAGCAGCAGGGAGGTGGAGAAGTCGGAGGAGACCCAGTACTTC.

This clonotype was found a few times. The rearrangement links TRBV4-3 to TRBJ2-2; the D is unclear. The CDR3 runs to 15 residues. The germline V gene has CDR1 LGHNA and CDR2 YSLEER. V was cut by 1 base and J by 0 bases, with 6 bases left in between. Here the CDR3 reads CASSQVGPNTGELFF. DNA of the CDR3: TGCGCCAGCAGCCAAGTCGGTCCGAACACCGGGGAGCTGTTTTTT.

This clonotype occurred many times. CDR3: CASSSQGAGANVLTF. The CDR3, as DNA: TGTGCCAGCAGTTCTCAGGGGGCTGGGGCCAACGTCCTGACTTTC. The gene calls are TRBV28 and TRBJ2-6, with 7 bases identical to TRBD1. V was pared by 4 bases and J by 2 bases, with 2 bases of the junction left unmatched. CDR3 length: 15 amino acids. Germline lookup yields CDR1 MDHEN and CDR2 SYDVKM.